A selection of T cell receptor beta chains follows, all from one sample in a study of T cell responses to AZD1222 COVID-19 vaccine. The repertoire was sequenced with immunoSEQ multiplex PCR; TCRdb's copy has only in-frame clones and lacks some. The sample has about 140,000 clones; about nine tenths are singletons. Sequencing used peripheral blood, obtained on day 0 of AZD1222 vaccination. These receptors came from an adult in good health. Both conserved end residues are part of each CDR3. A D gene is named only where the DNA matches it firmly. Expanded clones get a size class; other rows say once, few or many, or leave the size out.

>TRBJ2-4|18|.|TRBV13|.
CASSSRDAAWGAKNIQYF
TGTGCCAGCAGCTCAAGGGACGCGGCCTGGGGAGCCAAAAACATTCAGTACTTC
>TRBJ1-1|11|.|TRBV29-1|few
CSVEGVNEAFF
TGCAGCGTTGAGGGGGTTAATGAGGCTTTCTTT
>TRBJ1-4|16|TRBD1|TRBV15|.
CATSRGQTGVNEKLFF
TGTGCCACCAGCAGAGGTCAGACAGGGGTTAATGAAAAACTGTTTTTT
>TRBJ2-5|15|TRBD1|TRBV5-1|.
CASSSMGTAGETQYF
TGCGCCAGCAGCTCGATGGGGACAGCCGGAGAGACCCAGTACTTC
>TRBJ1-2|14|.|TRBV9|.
CASSAIGSFYGYTF
TGTGCCAGCAGCGCCATCGGCAGCTTCTATGGCTACACCTTC
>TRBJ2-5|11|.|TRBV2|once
CASSPIGTQYF
TGTGCCAGCAGCCCCATTGGGACCCAGTACTTC
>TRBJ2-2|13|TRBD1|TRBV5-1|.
CASRLQGQGELFF
TGCGCCAGCAGATTACAGGGGCAAGGGGAGCTGTTTTTT
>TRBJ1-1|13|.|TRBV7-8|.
CASSFGVDTEAFF
TGTGCCAGCAGCTTTGGGGTCGACACTGAAGCTTTCTTT
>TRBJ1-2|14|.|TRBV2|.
CASSEGSWANGYTF
TGTGCCAGCAGTGAAGGCAGCTGGGCTAATGGCTACACCTTC
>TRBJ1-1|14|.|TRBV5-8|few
CASSLDLGDTGAFF
TGTGCCAGCAGCTTGGATTTGGGGGACACCGGAGCTTTCTTT
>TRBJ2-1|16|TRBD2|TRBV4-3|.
CASSQGGTSGRGEQFF
TGCGCCAGCAGCCAAGGCGGGACTAGCGGTAGGGGCGAGCAGTTCTTC
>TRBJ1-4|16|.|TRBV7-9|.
CASSFTGTSTNEKLFF
TGTGCCAGCAGTTTTACCGGGACATCCACTAATGAAAAACTGTTTTTT
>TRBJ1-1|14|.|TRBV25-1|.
CASSENRGATEAFF
TGTGCCAGCAGTGAAAATCGGGGGGCCACTGAAGCTTTCTTT
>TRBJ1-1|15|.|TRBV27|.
CASSATGTMNTEAFF
TGTGCCAGCAGTGCCACAGGGACCATGAACACTGAAGCTTTCTTT
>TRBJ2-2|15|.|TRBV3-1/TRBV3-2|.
CASSQETAVTGELFF
TGTGCCAGCAGCCAAGAGACAGCAGTCACCGGGGAGCTGTTTTTT
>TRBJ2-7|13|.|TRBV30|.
CAWSVGVDGEQYF
TGTGCCTGGAGTGTAGGGGTAGACGGCGAGCAGTACTTC
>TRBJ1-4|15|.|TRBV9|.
CASSVMEGTNEKLFF
TGTGCCAGCAGCGTAATGGAGGGAACTAATGAAAAACTGTTTTTT
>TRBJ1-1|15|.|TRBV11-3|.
CASSESGTLNTEAFF
TGTGCCAGCAGCGAATCCGGGACTTTGAACACTGAAGCTTTCTTT